This T cell receptor beta chain was recovered during a study of naive and memory T cell subsets. The beta constant-region primer was an equimolar mix of two oligonucleotides covering TRBC1 and TRBC2. Ligated cDNA was amplified by four rounds of PCR with nested alpha and beta constant-region primers and SP2. MiXCR, applied by TCRdb to the UMI-ligation and nested PCR reads, yields one record per CDR3 protein. The table has around 90,000 distinct CDR3 sequences, about 7% seen once. Trimming took 7 bases from V and 0 from J, leaving 7 bases between them. The CDR3 sequence is 13 residues long. Germline V gives CDR1 SNHLY, CDR2 FYNNEI. Study-wide findings and caveats: Over 90% of naive TCR sequences appeared only once, unlike memory subsets.

CD4+ T cell IFNgamma after overnight CMV lysate exposure gave donor CMV status. Sequential positive selection took CD4 T cells first, then CD8 T cells. This clonotype was detected only a few times. Its matching antigen is unknown. The chain joins TRBV2 to TRBJ1-5; D not resolved. The receptor comes from a human donor in good health. The sequenced material came from central memory CD4+ T cells from blood. The CDR3 loop reads CASTTNSNQPQHF. The CDR3 DNA sequence: TGTGCCAGCACCACCAATAGCAATCAGCCCCAGCATTTT.